This TCR beta chain was found in a study of identical twins. V lost 4 bases and J lost 2; bases outside the gene matches: 8. The CDR3 runs to 16 residues. Germline V CDR1 and CDR2: LGHNA, YNFKEQ. A remark on this clonotype: Its antigen is undetermined.

Template switching added a universal primer site, and cDNA bore unique molecular identifiers. TCRdb reprocessed the 5' RACE reads via MiXCR and lists one record per CDR3 protein. Of some 690,000 distinct CDR3 sequences in the sample, 21% were seen once. General observations from the study: Compared with models, monozygotic twins showed more out-of-frame TCR alpha sharing.

These data also featured in a second study, about T cells expressing NK-cell markers. That paper states: An anti-gamma-delta TCR antibody confined sorting to alpha-beta TCR T cells across several of the experiments. Once again these clonotypes came out on top in the CD3+CD56-NKG2C+ fraction of several donors.

This receptor was identified in a woman aged 18-29 years in good health. Source material: PBMCs. The V call is TRBV4-2, the J call TRBJ2-1; TRBD2 aligns across 7 bases. DNA for the CDR3: TGTGCCAGCAGCCGGACGATTGGGGGGGCCTACAATGAGCAGTTCTTC. Translating gives CASSRTIGGAYNEQFF.